This TCR beta chain is drawn from a study of T cell repertoires in cytomegalovirus infection. Study-wide points: Cumulative public TCR beta family frequency identified carriers of CMV plus the relevant HLA. The ex vivo response showed dominance by HLA-C-restricted CMV-specific TCR beta clonotypes.

TCRdb recomputed calls from the reads with MiXCR, one row per CDR3 protein. The table records around 530,000 distinct CDR3 sequences, 26% of them present only once. This clonotype turned up a few times. Its antigen remains unidentified. The germline V gene encodes CDR1 SGHTA and CDR2 FQGNSA. Deletions cut 5 bases from V and 4 bases from J, with 16 bases between. The length of the CDR3 is 15 residues. Sequencing was performed on PBMCs. The chain has TRBV7-2 and TRBJ2-3; D is unclear. This sequence was found in a human donor in good health (CMV status not recorded). Some clones in this sample may be carry-over from other donors' samples. The CDR3, as DNA: TGTGCCAGCAGCCCTACCCGGGTGTCAGCAGATACGCAGTATTTT. Translation: CASSPTRVSADTQYF.